This passage covers 7 T cell receptor beta chains from one sample sequenced in a study of cytomegalovirus exposure and HLA in healthy donors. Both 60 Vbeta primers and 13 Jbeta primers went into the PCR. Sequenced by immunoSEQ multiplex PCR; TCRdb stores in-frame clones only, minus some. Of more than 90,000 clones listed, around three quarters are singletons. What was sequenced was PBMCs. These receptors were taken from a man aged 25-45 years in good health and CMV-seropositive.

The chain employs TRBV5-4 and TRBJ2-3; D perhaps matches TRBD2 (6 bases). Germline CDR1 and CDR2: SGHNT and YYREEE (reference sequence). The CDR3 has 16 amino acids. Between the trimmed V and J ends, which lost 4 bases and 5 bases, there was a span of 20 bases. CDR3 region: CASSTRPRLEKDTQYF. Here the CDR3 DNA reads TGTGCCAGCAGCACAAGACCAAGACTAGAAAAAGATACGCAGTATTTT.

The gene calls are TRBV19 and TRBJ2-2, with D unclear. The ends were cut back, 2 bases at V and 5 bases at J, with 12 bases in the middle. Per germline, CDR1 LNHDA and CDR2 SQIVND (reference sequence). The CDR3 loop spans 15 amino acids. CDR3 DNA sequence: TGTGCCAGTAGTATAAATTGGGCTGGGACCGGGGAGCTGTTTTTT. Protein sequence: CASSINWAGTGELFF.

V usage is TRBV7-2 and J usage is TRBJ2-7; the D gene is possibly TRBD2 (6 bases). Germline values: CDR1 SGHTA, CDR2 FQGNSA. CDR3 length: 16 residues. Trimming shortened V by 0 bases and J by 6 bases, and 18 bases separated the two germline ends. The CDR3 here is CASSLARRDPSPEQYF. The CDR3 nucleotides are TGTGCCAGCAGCTTAGCGCGGAGGGACCCATCCCCCGAGCAGTACTTC.

V gene TRBV6-6 combines with J gene TRBJ2-1, with 11 bases that match TRBD2. This CDR3 has 16 residues. Germline V gene sequence: CDR1 MNHNY, CDR2 SVGAGI (reference sequence). Trimming cost V 1 base and J 6 bases; bases outside gene matches: 5. The CDR3 DNA sequence: TGTGCCAGCAGTTACTGGGCTAGCGGGGGGCGCAATGAGCAGTTCTTC. This sequence encodes CASSYWASGGRNEQFF.

This clone has more than one count but fewer than ten. The CDR3 nucleotides read TGCGCCAGCAGCTCGGGACTAGCGGGGGTCACAGATACGCAGTATTTT. Residues: CASSSGLAGVTDTQYF. The rearrangement joins TRBV5-1 to TRBJ2-3, with 14 bases aligning to TRBD2. V dropped 3 bases and J dropped 2; count of bases not matched to a gene: 2. CDR3 length: 16 residues. CDR1 is SGHRS, CDR2 YFSETQ, per germline.

This clone appeared a few times. This chain joins TRBV18 and TRBJ2-6; 7 bases map to TRBD2. Trimming removed 6 bases from V and 6 bases from J; junction bases left unmatched: 8. This CDR3 spans 15 amino acids. Germline values: CDR1 KGHSH, CDR2 LQKENI. This CDR3 is CASSLGGGEANVLTF. The CDR3 DNA follows: TGTGCCAGCTCGCTGGGCGGGGGTGAGGCCAACGTCCTGACTTTC.

The CDR3 is CASSQWVRDYGYTF. CDR3 nucleotides: TGTGCCAGTAGCCAGTGGGTCAGGGACTATGGCTACACCTTC. V and J are TRBV19 and TRBJ1-2; possibly TRBD1 for D (5 bases). Trimming stripped 6 bases from V and 3 bases from J, with 14 bases between. Germline V gene sequence: CDR1 LNHDA, CDR2 SQIVND (reference sequence). The CDR3 has 14 amino acids.